The 9 T cell receptor beta chains below come from one sample, sequenced in a study of CXCR3-negative and CXCR3-positive naive CD8 T cells. Study findings and constraints: Against CXCR3-negative naive cells, CXCR3-positive naive cells showed more hydrophobic TRB CDR3s.

Their antigen targets remain unknown. In preparing the TRB cDNA libraries, 5' RACE with UMI labels was used. TCRdb reprocessed the 5' RACE reads and stores each CDR3 protein as one record, lacking DNA. The repertoire shows tens of thousands of distinct CDR3 sequences; the top ten hold around 5%. The material sequenced was naive CXCR3+ CD8+ T cells from blood. Regarding subset: CD45RO-CCR7+CD27+CD95- naive CD8+ T cells expressing CXCR3 (TNR3+). These TCRs come from a human donor in good health. Some clones in this sample may be carry-over from other donors' samples.

The rearrangement uses TRBV10-3 and TRBJ2-1; TCRdb proposes TRBD2, but this gene call is untestable without DNA. The CDR3 length is 18 residues. Germline V gives CDR1 ENHRY, CDR2 SYGVKD. The CDR3 loop is CAISAGTSGRGQYNEQFF.

The chain is built from TRBV7-9 and TRBJ1-4; TCRdb's D call of TRBD1 is untestable without DNA. Per the germline V gene, CDR1 is SEHNR and CDR2 is FQNEAQ (reference sequence). The CDR3 contains 15 residues. The CDR3 sequence: CASSLSTGGGEKLFF.

The V gene is TRBV4-1, the J gene TRBJ2-1; TCRdb's D gene call, TRBD1, goes unchecked for lack of DNA. CDR3 length: 16 amino acids. CDR1 is MGHRA and CDR2 is YSYEKL in the germline V gene. CDR3 residues: CASSQVGGDPYNEQFF.

The CDR3 is CSAVASAGGPDTQYF. The V gene is TRBV20-1, the J gene TRBJ2-3; the TRBD2 assignment by TCRdb is unverifiable without DNA. The CDR3 is 15 residues long. CDR1 and CDR2 from the germline V gene are DFQATT and SNEGSKA (reference sequence).

The chain's CDR3 is CATSRDRGVEAFF. V is TRBV15 and J is TRBJ1-1; TCRdb gives TRBD1 as the D gene, but with no DNA this cannot be confirmed. This CDR3 is built from 13 residues. Germline values: CDR1 LNHNV, CDR2 YYDKDF (reference sequence). Looking up the rest from reference TRBV15 and TRBJ1-1 gives the full variable domain: DAMVIQNPRYQVTQFGKPVTLSCSQTLNHNVMYWYQQKSSQAPKLLFHYYDKDFNNEADTPDNFQSRRPNTSFCFLDIRSPGLGDTAMYLCATSRDRGVEAFFGQGTRLTVV.

The gene calls are TRBV19 and TRBJ2-2. The CDR3 contains 13 residues. CDR1 is LNHDA, CDR2 SQIVND, per germline (reference sequence). This chain's CDR3 is CASSMRVGGELFF.

The gene calls are TRBV7-2 and TRBJ2-7; TCRdb calls TRBD1, which cannot be checked without DNA. CDR1 is SGHTA and CDR2 is FQGNSA in the germline V gene. The length of the CDR3 is 14 residues. The CDR3 reads CASSPPGHSYEQYF. Full variable domain (outside the CDR3, taken from reference TRBV7-2 and TRBJ2-7): GAGVSQSPSNKVTEKGKDVELRCDPISGHTALYWYRQSLGQGLEFLIYFQGNSAPDKSGLPSDRFSAERTGGSVSTLTIQRTQQEDSAVYLCASSPPGHSYEQYFGPGTRLTVT.

V gene TRBV4-1 combines with J gene TRBJ2-1; TCRdb gives TRBD2 as the D gene, but with no DNA this cannot be confirmed. This CDR3 has 16 residues. Germline assignment: CDR1 MGHRA and CDR2 YSYEKL. The CDR3 loop is CASSQTLAGAYNEQFF.

The chain employs TRBV29-1 and TRBJ2-1; TCRdb's D call of TRBD2 is untestable without DNA. Per germline, CDR1 SQVTM and CDR2 ANQGSEA. This CDR3 has 15 residues. CDR3 sequence: CSVEGLAGGPNEQFF.